A selection of T cell receptor beta chains follows, all from one sample in a study of tumor and adjacent non-tumor tissue in lung cancer. TCRdb ran MiXCR on the multiplex PCR reads and lists one entry per CDR3 protein. The sample shows about 120,000 distinct CDR3 sequences, 55% to 75% of them seen only once. Sequenced input: lung tumor tissue. These receptors were obtained from a man aged 25-45 years with non-small cell lung cancer. Each CDR3 is given with its conserved first and last residue. The D gene is left open where the match is weak. Size is stated for part of the rows, as once, few or many counts, or as a class when the clone is expanded.

J,V,D,size,CDR3,DNA
TRBJ2-3,TRBV4-1,.,many,CASSQDRRSTDTQYF,TGCGCCAGCAGCCAAGATCGGCGGAGCACAGATACGCAGTATTTT
TRBJ1-1,TRBV29-1,.,.,CSVGVNTEAFF,TGCAGCGTTGGGGTGAACACTGAAGCTTTCTTT
TRBJ2-1,TRBV28,TRBD1,.,CASSPTTGRWYNEQLF,TGTGCCAGCAGTCCCACGACAGGGCGCTGGTACAATGAGCAGCTCTTC
TRBJ1-1,TRBV11-1,.,.,CASSLRGGFDAEAFF,TGTGCCAGCAGCTTAAGGGGGGGGTTCGATGCTGAAGCTTTCTTT
TRBJ1-5,TRBV4-1,.,.,CASSQDLGSNRPQHF,TGCGCCAGTAGCCAAGATCTAGGTAGCAATCGGCCCCAGCATTTT
TRBJ2-3,TRBV20-1,TRBD1,many,CSARGQGPVTDTQYF,TGCAGTGCTAGAGGACAGGGTCCCGTCACAGATACGCAGTATTTT
TRBJ2-7,TRBV10-3,TRBD2,.,CAVSEVSGGLYEQYF,TGTGCCGTCAGTGAGGTTAGCGGGGGCCTTTACGAACAGTATTTC
TRBJ2-5,TRBV12-3/TRBV12-4,.,many,CASSFPDTQETQYF,TGTGCCAGCAGTTTCCCCGACACGCAAGAGACCCAGTACTTC
TRBJ1-1,TRBV12-3/TRBV12-4,.,few,CASSLGTEAFF,TGTGCCAGCAGCCTAGGCACTGAAGCTTTCTTT
TRBJ2-7,TRBV20-1,.,.,CSVLQSPYEQYF,TGCAGTGTTCTACAGTCTCCCTACGAGCAGTACTTC
TRBJ1-1,TRBV29-1,.,few,CSVELEALDTEAFF,TGCAGCGTTGAATTGGAGGCCTTGGACACTGAAGCTTTCTTT
TRBJ1-2,TRBV24-1,.,many,CATRDSENYGYTF,TGTGCCACCAGGGACAGCGAAAACTATGGCTACACCTTC
TRBJ2-2,TRBV20-1,TRBD2,.,CSAWGGGELFF,TGCAGTGCTTGGGGGGGCGGGGAGCTGTTTTTT
TRBJ2-1,TRBV11-2,.,.,CASCLVLGGGYNKQFF,TGTGCCAGCTGCTTAGTATTAGGAGGGGGATACAATAAGCAGTTCTTC
TRBJ2-5,TRBV13,.,few,CASADRKETQYF,TGTGCCAGCGCAGACAGAAAAGAGACCCAGTACTTC
TRBJ2-2,TRBV11-3,TRBD2,.,CASSRTSGELREPFF,TGTGCCAGCAGTCGGACTAGCGGGGAATTAAGGGAGCCGTTTTTT
TRBJ2-7,TRBV7-9,.,many,CASSPWGRTYEQYF,TGTGCCAGCAGCCCCTGGGGTCGAACCTACGAGCAGTACTTC
TRBJ1-2,TRBV20-1,TRBD1,medium-sized,CSARGPPGQGAKYYGYTF,TGCAGTGCTAGAGGCCCCCCGGGACAGGGGGCCAAATACTATGGCTACACCTTC
TRBJ2-1,TRBV30,TRBD2,many,CAWSTMGLAGDEQFF,TGTGCCTGGAGTACCATGGGACTAGCGGGAGATGAGCAGTTCTTC
TRBJ2-7,TRBV6-5,.,.,CDSSPRDTGNYEQYF,TGTGACAGCAGTCCCCGTGATACAGGGAACTACGAGCAGTACTTC
TRBJ1-6,TRBV6-5,.,.,CASSPVGGLGSLLHF,TGTGCCAGCAGCCCCGTTGGGGGCCTGGGATCACTCCTCCACTTT
TRBJ2-7,TRBV6-2/TRBV6-3,.,.,CASSLLGDTNKQYF,TGTGCCAGCAGTCTACTCGGGGATACAAACAAGCAGTACTTC
TRBJ1-1,TRBV12-3/TRBV12-4,.,many,CASRQWGTEAFF,TGTGCCAGCCGGCAGTGGGGGACTGAAGCTTTCTTT
TRBJ1-4,TRBV14,TRBD1,.,CASRHLAGTGVEKLFF,TGTGCCAGCAGGCACTTAGCCGGGACAGGGGTTGAAAAACTGTTTTTT
TRBJ2-5,TRBV11-1,.,.,CAGSFETYEETQYF,TGTGCCGGCAGCTTCGAGACATACGAAGAGACCCAGTACTTC
TRBJ2-5,TRBV7-9,.,few,CASNLAKTTYQETQYF,TGTGCCAGCAACTTAGCGAAAACGACATACCAAGAGACCCAGTACTTC
TRBJ2-5,TRBV11-2,TRBD2,.,CASSFLLADTTQYF,TGTGCCAGCAGCTTTCTACTAGCGGACACGACCCAGTACTTC
TRBJ2-2,TRBV11-2,.,.,CASTLTSGAGELFF,TGTGCCAGCACCTTAACGAGTGGGGCCGGGGAGCTGTTTTTC
TRBJ2-7,TRBV20-1,TRBD2,.,CSASTGTSGYEQCF,TGCAGTGCTAGTACAGGGACTAGCGGCTACGAGCAGTGCTTC
TRBJ2-1,TRBV11-2,.,.,CNSSLSQTSRNNEQFF,TGTAACAGCAGTTTATCACAAACTAGTCGGAACAATGAGCAGTTCTTC
TRBJ1-4,TRBV11-2,.,.,CASSLQEYTVEKLFF,TGTGCCAGTAGCTTACAAGAATACACCGTGGAAAAACTGTTTTTT
TRBJ1-2,TRBV6-6,.,.,CVSSYPRHNF,TGTGTCAGCAGTTACCCCCGGCACAACTTC
TRBJ2-5,TRBV5-4,.,.,CASSPAFEGQETQHF,TGTGCCAGCAGCCCCGCGTTCGAGGGCCAAGAGACCCAGCACTTC
TRBJ1-1,TRBV18,TRBD1,many,CASSQRDSRNTEAFF,TGTGCCAGCTCCCAAAGGGACAGTAGGAACACTGAAGCTTTCTTT
TRBJ2-1,TRBV20-1,.,.,CSAPLGGGNRNEQFF,TGCAGTGCCCCCCTGGGTGGGGGAAATCGGAATGAGCAGTTCTTC
TRBJ2-7,TRBV11-2,.,.,CASSLERGRPLNEQYF,TGTGCCAGCAGCTTAGAACGGGGACGGCCACTCAACGAGCAGTACTTC
TRBJ1-5,TRBV20-1,.,.,CRAGQPLHF,TGCCGTGCGGGGCAGCCCCTGCATTTT
TRBJ1-2,TRBV20-1,.,.,CSARVVSAQGANYGYTF,TGTAGTGCTAGGGTCGTGTCTGCACAGGGAGCTAACTATGGCTACACCTTC
TRBJ2-1,TRBV29-1,TRBD1,.,CSVPGQGTYNEQFF,TGCAGCGTCCCGGGACAGGGGACCTACAATGAGCAGTTCTTC
TRBJ2-7,TRBV6-5,.,once,CARRRQGPYGQYF,TGTGCCAGGAGAAGGCAGGGACCCTACGGGCAGTACTTC
TRBJ1-4,TRBV11-3,.,.,CSSSLVSGVKLFF,TGTTCCAGCAGCTTGGTGTCCGGTGTAAAACTGTTTTTT
TRBJ1-2,TRBV29-1,TRBD1,.,CSVDVTGAFLRGYTF,TGCAGCGTTGATGTGACAGGGGCGTTCCTGAGAGGCTACACCTTC
TRBJ1-1,TRBV11-1,.,.,CASSPDGLKTEAFF,TGTGCCAGTAGTCCTGACGGATTGAAGACTGAAGCCTTCTTT
TRBJ1-2,TRBV20-1,TRBD1,.,CSASRGLDYGYIF,TGTAGTGCTTCCAGGGGGCTGGACTATGGCTATATCTTC
TRBJ1-1,TRBV6-1,.,.,CDSSELGADAEASF,TGTGACAGCAGTGAACTGGGGGCGGACGCTGAAGCTTCCTTT
TRBJ1-5,TRBV24-1,TRBD1,.,CATSGGQGFGQPHHF,TGTGCCACCAGTGGGGGACAGGGGTTTGGTCAGCCCCATCATTTT
TRBJ2-1,TRBV11-3,.,.,CASSLGDRYNEQFF,TGTGCCAGTAGCTTAGGAGACAGGTACAATGAGCAGTTCTTC
TRBJ2-1,TRBV4-2,TRBD2,.,CASSQLGLAGGGEQFF,TGTGCCAGCAGTCAGCTAGGGCTAGCGGGGGGAGGTGAGCAGTTCTTC
TRBJ2-5,TRBV6-2/TRBV6-3,.,many,CASSEKLETQYF,TGTGCCAGCAGTGAAAAGCTGGAGACCCAGTACTTC
TRBJ1-1,TRBV20-1,.,.,CSAPGFTEAFF,TGCAGTGCACCGGGATTCACTGAAGCTTTCTTT
TRBJ2-3,TRBV20-1,TRBD2,.,CSARGLADTHYF,TGCAGTGCTAGAGGGCTAGCGGATACGCACTATTTT
TRBJ2-3,TRBV5-4,.,.,CASSSGVGPDTQYF,TGTGCCAGCAGCTCGGGGGTGGGGCCAGATACACAGTATTTT
TRBJ2-5,TRBV20-1,.,.,CSARESPGCQETQHF,TGCAGTGCTAGAGAAAGCCCAGGCTGCCAAGAGACCCAGCACTTC